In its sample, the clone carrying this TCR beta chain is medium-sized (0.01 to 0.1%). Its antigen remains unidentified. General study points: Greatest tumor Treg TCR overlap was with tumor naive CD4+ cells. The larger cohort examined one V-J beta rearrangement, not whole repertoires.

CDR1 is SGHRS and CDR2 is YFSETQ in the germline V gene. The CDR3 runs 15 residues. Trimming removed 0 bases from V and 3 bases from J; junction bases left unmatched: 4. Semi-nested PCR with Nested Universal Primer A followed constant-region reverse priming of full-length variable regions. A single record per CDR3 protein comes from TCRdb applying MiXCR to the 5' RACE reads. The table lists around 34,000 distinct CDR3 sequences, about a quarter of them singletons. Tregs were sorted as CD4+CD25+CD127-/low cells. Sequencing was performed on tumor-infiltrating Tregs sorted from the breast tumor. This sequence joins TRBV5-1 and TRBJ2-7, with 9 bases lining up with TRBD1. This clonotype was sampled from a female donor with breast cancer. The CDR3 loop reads CASSLEGTGSYEQYF. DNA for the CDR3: TGCGCCAGCAGCTTGGAGGGGACAGGGAGCTACGAGCAGTACTTC.